The 8 T cell receptor beta chains reported below all come from one sample, sequenced in a study of OX40 agonist ivuxolimab in advanced cancers. Some clones are missing from TCRdb's copy, which holds only in-frame ones; the method was immunoSEQ multiplex PCR. The sample has more than 15,000 clones, roughly 90% seen once. The material was CD4+ or CD8+ T cells sorted from blood, obtained in a trial of the OX40 agonist ivuxolimab. The receptor set was obtained from an adult with an advanced solid tumor such as melanoma, head and neck, liver or kidney cancer.

In its sample, this clone was seen a few times. The rearrangement links TRBV7-9 to TRBJ1-2, with D maybe TRBD1 (5 bases). Germline assignment: CDR1 SEHNR and CDR2 FQNEAQ (reference sequence). The ends were cut back, 2 bases at V and 4 bases at J, with 17 bases in the middle. The CDR3 is 16 residues long. CDR3 region: CASSLSRGAGFYGYTF. The DNA of the CDR3 is TGTGCCAGCAGCTTAAGTCGGGGCGCGGGATTCTATGGCTACACCTTC.

The chain uses TRBV9 and TRBJ2-1; 9 bases map to TRBD1. CDR1 is SGDLS, CDR2 YYNGEE, per germline. This CDR3 is built from 17 residues. V shed 4 bases and J 0 bases; nucleotides not matched to a gene: 8. CDR3 loop: CASSTRTGDSSYNEQFF. DNA of the CDR3: TGTGCCAGCAGCACTCGGACAGGGGACAGCTCCTACAATGAGCAGTTCTTC.

V and J are TRBV7-9 and TRBJ1-4; possible D gene TRBD1, 5 bases. Germline V gene lookup returns CDR1 SEHNR and CDR2 FQNEAQ (reference sequence). The CDR3 runs to 13 residues. V dropped 3 bases and J dropped 8 bases, with 10 bases sitting between them. The chain's CDR3 is CASSFSAGEKLFF. The CDR3 DNA is TGTGCCAGCAGCTTTAGCGCAGGGGAAAAACTGTTTTTT.

The gene calls are TRBV11-2 and TRBJ2-7; 9 nucleotides match TRBD1. The CDR3 consists of 13 residues. From germline, CDR1 is SGHAT and CDR2 FQNNGV. V dropped 3 bases and J dropped 7; count of bases not matched to a gene: 4. In DNA form, the CDR3 reads TGTGCCAGCAGCTTGGGACAGGGTGGGGAGCAGTACTTC. It is translated as CASSLGQGGEQYF.

This chain links TRBV18 with TRBJ1-2; D call uncertain. Trimming removed 3 bases from V and 8 bases from J, with 10 bases in between. Germline V gene data show CDR1 as KGHSH and CDR2 as LQKENI. The CDR3 extends over 12 amino acids. In DNA form, the CDR3 reads TGTGCCAGCTCACCGGGAGGCGGCGGCTACACCTTC. Protein product: CASSPGGGGYTF.

This chain connects TRBV11-3 to TRBJ2-1; 9 nucleotides match TRBD2. The CDR3 extends over 16 amino acids. Germline lookup yields CDR1 SGHNT and CDR2 YENEEA. V was pared by 5 bases and J by 3 bases, with 8 bases of the junction left unmatched. CDR3 coding DNA: TGTGCCAGCAGCCATGCCGGGACTAGCAACTACAATGAGCAGTTCTTC. Translating gives CASSHAGTSNYNEQFF.

The chain carries TRBV27 and TRBJ2-7; 12 nucleotides line up with TRBD2. Per germline, CDR1 MNHEY and CDR2 SMNVEV (reference sequence). V dropped 6 bases and J dropped 3; count of bases not matched to a gene: 6. There are 15 residues in the CDR3. The CDR3: CASSDPTSGGYEQYF. In nucleotides, the CDR3 is TGTGCCAGCAGCGATCCGACTAGCGGGGGCTACGAGCAGTACTTC.

The chain is built from TRBV27 and TRBJ1-1; tentatively, D is TRBD1 (5 bases). Deletions cut 0 bases from V and 6 bases from J, with 20 bases between. The CDR3 is made up of 17 amino acids. Germline V gene lookup returns CDR1 MNHEY and CDR2 SMNVEV (reference sequence). The CDR3 coding sequence is TGTGCCAGCAGTTTATCTGGCCTTGGGACGCGGGAGTCTGAAGCTTTCTTT. Amino acids: CASSLSGLGTRESEAFF.